This entry describes one T cell receptor beta chain. Its antigen is unknown. The record originates from a study of CD8+CD57+ T cells in acquired aplastic anemia. Study results and limitations: The CD8+ Simpson's diversity of patients and controls was not significantly different.

Investigators profiled TCR beta VDJ and CDR3 from genomic DNA template. TCRdb itself ran the reads through MiXCR, one entry per CDR3 protein. The sample has about 190,000 distinct CDR3 sequences; about 64% are singletons. Per the germline V gene, CDR1 is SNHLY and CDR2 is FYNNEI. Trimming removed 7 bases from V and 2 bases from J, with 9 bases in between. The CDR3 covers 13 residues. Sequenced material: sorted CD4+, CD8+, or CD8+CD57+ T cells (not recorded which) from PBMCs. The receptor was isolated from a human donor with severe aplastic anemia or a healthy control (not recorded which). The chain couples TRBV2 to TRBJ2-1, with no clear D. Here the CDR3 reads CASTGLTYNEQFF. CDR3 sequence (DNA): TGTGCCAGCACTGGATTAACCTACAATGAGCAGTTCTTC.